This entry lists 10 T cell receptor beta chains sequenced from one sample in a study of T cells in women clearing cervical HPV infection. Clones were sequenced by immunoSEQ multiplex PCR, and TCRdb holds only the in-frame ones, with some missing. The ten most abundant clones cover 22% of a sample with more than 25,000 clones. Source material: blood buffy coat. The source is a woman aged 18-69 years with a cervical HPV16 infection that either progressed to CIN3+ or cleared (not recorded which).

Remarks on this clone: The CDR3 end is not reached by the read, which stops 3 residues before it; the germline J gene fills it in. The V gene is TRBV5-1, the J gene TRBJ2-1; 7 nucleotides align to TRBD2. V was pared by 4 bases and J by 2 bases, with 6 bases of the junction left unmatched. Germline CDR1 is SGHRS and CDR2 is YFSETQ. There are 15 residues in the CDR3. The part of the CDR3 DNA that was read is TGCGCCAGCAGCCTCACTAGCGTTACCTACAATGAG. This gives the protein CASSLTSVTYNE. The CDR3, in full, reads CASSLTSVTYNEQFF. Drawing the rest from reference TRBV5-1 and TRBJ2-1, the complete variable domain is KAGVTQTPRYLIKTRGQQVTLSCSPISGHRSVSWYQQTPGQGLQFLFEYFSETQRNKGNFPGRFSGRQFSNSRSEMNVSTLELGDSALYLCASSLTSVTYNEQFFGPGTRLTVL.

Partial CDR3 DNA: TGTGCCAGCAGCCACGCAGGGGACACCGGGGAG. Translation gives CASSHAGDTGE. The entire CDR3 is CASSHAGDTGELFF. This chain links TRBV5-5 with TRBJ2-2; TRBD1 might be the D (6 bases). The read ends 3 residues shy of where the CDR3 ends; the end is completed using the germline J gene. V lost 4 bases and J lost 3, with 10 bases in between. The V gene's germline CDR1 is SGHKS and CDR2 YYEKEE (reference sequence). The CDR3 has 14 amino acids.

In regard to this clone: Read sequence stops 3 residues before the CDR3 end, and the germline J gene provides the missing end. The chain couples TRBV5-1 to TRBJ2-1; TRBD2 matches at 12 bases. This CDR3 is 16 amino acids long. The germline V gene has CDR1 SGHRS and CDR2 YFSETQ. V dropped 4 bases and J dropped 5; count of bases not matched to a gene: 7. The DNA read from the CDR3 is TGCGCCAGCAGCCTTATGGGACTAGCGGGCCACAATGAG. Its protein is CASSLMGLAGHNE. From start to end, the CDR3 is CASSLMGLAGHNEQFF.

Turning to this clone: From the germline J gene comes the end of the CDR3, since the read stops 3 residues before it. This chain uses TRBV14 with TRBJ2-6, with 10 bases identical to TRBD1. V was clipped by 0 bases and J by 3 bases; unmatched bases: 8. CDR3 length: 19 residues. Germline V gene lookup returns CDR1 SGHDN and CDR2 FVKESK. The sequenced part of the CDR3 DNA is TGTGCCAGCAGCCAAGAAGGGACAGGGGAGTTTTATGGGGCCAACGTC. The encoded protein is CASSQEGTGEFYGANV. The full CDR3 protein reads CASSQEGTGEFYGANVLTF.

In regard to this clone: Read sequence stops 3 residues before the CDR3 end, and the germline J gene provides the missing end. The rearrangement uses TRBV5-1 and TRBJ2-1; the D gene is possibly TRBD2 (6 bases). The CDR3 has 17 amino acids. From germline, CDR1 is SGHRS and CDR2 YFSETQ. With 3 bases removed from V and 1 base from J, the gap between germline ends came to 17 bases. The CDR3 is CASSWTLAKGSYNEQFF. CDR3 DNA (partial): TGCGCCAGCAGCTGGACACTAGCAAAGGGGTCCTACAATGAG.

Comments on this clone: The CDR3 goes on 3 residues after the read ends, and that part is filled in from the germline J gene. The gene calls are TRBV28 and TRBJ2-7, with TRBD2 identical over 9 bases. Germline assignment: CDR1 MDHEN and CDR2 SYDVKM. Unmatched junction bases numbered 12, after V lost 6 bases and J lost 6 bases. The CDR3 is 15 amino acids. The chain's CDR3 is CASRLISGSIGEQYF. Incomplete CDR3 DNA: TGTGCCAGCAGGCTTATTAGCGGGAGTATCGGCGAG.

With regard to this clone: The read halts 3 residues ahead of the CDR3 end, with the missing end drawn from the germline J gene. The chain recombines TRBV7-2 with TRBJ1-5, with a weak D call TRBD1 (5 bases). The germline V gene has CDR1 SGHTA and CDR2 FQGNSA. This CDR3 comprises 14 residues. V lost 2 bases to trimming and J lost 5 bases, with 10 bases between them. The CDR3 bases that were read are TGTGCCAGCAGCTTAAGAAGGGGAGATCAGCCC. Its protein product is CASSLRRGDQP. The full CDR3 sequence reads CASSLRRGDQPQHF.

The CDR3 is CATQGQPNQPQHF. Partial CDR3 DNA: TGTGCCACCCAAGGACAGCCGAATCAGCCC. V is TRBV19 and J is TRBJ1-5; weak D call: TRBD1 (6 bases). The read gets to within 3 residues of the CDR3 end, and the germline J gene fills in the rest. CDR1 and CDR2 from the germline V gene are LNHDA and SQIVND (reference sequence). The CDR3 totals 13 residues. V dropped 10 bases and J dropped 4 bases, with 14 bases sitting between them.

Concerning this clone itself: Sequencing ends 3 residues short of the CDR3 end; the germline J gene provides the rest. This chain connects TRBV5-1 to TRBJ2-1; 7 bases match TRBD2. V trimming: 0 bases; J trimming: 6 bases; junction bases outside the gene matches: 6. The CDR3 has 15 residues. The germline gives CDR1 SGHRS, CDR2 YFSETQ. CDR3 sequence: CASSLVQGLSNEQFF. The CDR3 bases that were read are TGCGCCAGCAGCTTGGTTCAGGGACTATCCAATGAG.

Notes on this clone: The DNA ends 3 residues before the CDR3 does, and the rest of the CDR3 is filled in from the germline J gene. This chain links TRBV10-3 with TRBJ2-1; D is tentatively TRBD1 or TRBD2 (5 bases each). Germline CDR1 ENHRY, CDR2 SYGVKD. The V end lost 5 bases, the J end lost 5 bases, and 13 bases lay between the germline ends. There are 14 residues in the CDR3. CDR3 DNA (partial): TGTGCCATCAGTAGTGCGAGAGGGGACAATGAG. Its translation is CAISSARGDNE. The CDR3 reads in full as CAISSARGDNEQFF.